This entry lists 4 T cell receptor beta chains sequenced from one sample in a study of CD8+CD57+ T cells in acquired aplastic anemia. TCR beta VDJ and CDR3 were profiled, and genomic DNA was the template. TCRdb called the reads again in MiXCR, with one record for every CDR3 protein. The repertoire includes a few hundred thousand distinct CDR3 sequences, roughly a third of them detected once, and 0.82% sits in the top ten. CD8+CD57+ cell expansion had been shown by flow cytometry in patients chosen for sequencing. The sequencing sample was made of sorted CD4+, CD8+, or CD8+CD57+ T cells (not recorded which) from PBMCs. The source is a human donor with aplastic anemia.

In its sample, this clonotype was seen a few times. The rearrangement joins TRBV12-3 or TRBV12-4 to TRBJ2-7, with TRBD2 matching 9 bases. CDR3 length equals 15 residues. With 3 bases clipped from V and 2 bases from J, the junction kept 5 bases outside the gene matches. CDR3 sequence: CASSFPAGGPYEQYF. The CDR3 DNA follows: TGTGCCAGCAGTTTCCCAGCGGGAGGTCCCTACGAGCAGTACTTC.

This clonotype occurred many times. This sequence joins TRBV12-3 or TRBV12-4 and TRBJ2-5; no clear D gene. The CDR3 runs to 13 residues. The germline V and J ends were trimmed by 6 bases and 6 bases, with 14 bases remaining between them. CDR3 sequence: CASSFVGQKTQYF. Written as DNA, the CDR3 is TGTGCCAGCAGCTTCGTTGGCCAGAAGACCCAGTACTTC.

Of note for this clonotype: A clone one base away is much larger, so this may be a read error. The rearrangement joins TRBV7-6 to TRBJ2-3; 10 bases fit TRBD1. Germline V gene data show CDR1 as SGHVS and CDR2 as FNYEAQ. The CDR3 spans 15 residues. The CDR3, as DNA: TGTGCCGGCAGCTCCGGGACAGGGGATGTTGTTACGCAGTATTTT. Amino acid sequence: CAGSSGTGDVVTQYF. Together with reference TRBV7-6 and TRBJ2-3, the CDR3 gives the full variable domain: GAGVSQSPRYKVTKRGQDVALRCDPISGHVSLYWYRQALGQGPEFLTYFNYEAQQDKSGLPNDRFSAERPEGSISTLTIQRTEQRDSAMYRCAGSSGTGDVVTQYFGPGTRLTVL.

In its sample, this clonotype was seen once. The chain carries TRBV10-1 and TRBJ1-2; 9 bases are a match to TRBD1. The CDR3 is made up of 14 amino acids. Germline trimming cut 3 bases from V and 5 bases from J; bases unmatched to any gene: 4. Germline V gene sequence: CDR1 WNHNN, CDR2 SYGVQD (reference sequence). CDR3 nucleotide sequence: TGCGCCAGCAGTGATAGGACAGGGGAGTATGGCTACACCTTC. This encodes CASSDRTGEYGYTF.